One sample yielded the 25 T cell receptor beta chains listed below, sequenced in a study of blood T cells in healthy people across ages. The second PCR ran about 7 to 12 cycles with a sample-barcoded 5' primer and J-beta primers. TCRdb reprocessed the 5' RACE reads with MiXCR, giving one entry per CDR3 protein. The data show some 1.5 million distinct CDR3 sequences, 28% seen once. The specimen sequenced was blood. These receptors all come from a woman aged 25 to 39 in good health.

This clonotype was seen repeatedly, ten times or more. This chain connects TRBV5-1 to TRBJ2-7, with TRBD1 identical over 9 bases. Germline trimming cut 1 base from V and 3 bases from J; bases unmatched to any gene: 5. Germline assignment: CDR1 SGHRS and CDR2 YFSETQ. The CDR3 has 15 residues. The CDR3: CASSLSGTGRYEQYF. CDR3 nucleotides: TGCGCCAGCAGCTTGAGCGGGACAGGGCGCTACGAGCAGTACTTC.

Comments on this clonotype: A read error may produce the germline difference seen at one junction end. The chain employs TRBV5-1 and TRBJ1-1; TRBD1 aligns across 8 bases. This CDR3 spans 14 amino acids. Per the germline V gene, CDR1 is SGHRS and CDR2 is YFSETQ. The CDR3 loop is CVSSLGTGGAEAFF. The DNA of the CDR3 is TGCGTCAGCAGCTTGGGTACAGGGGGAGCTGAAGCTTTCTTT. The full variable domain, completed using reference TRBV5-1 and TRBJ1-1, is KAGVTQTPRYLIKTRGQQVTLSCSPISGHRSVSWYQQTPGQGLQFLFEYFSETQRNKGNFPGRFSGRQFSNSRSEMNVSTLELGDSALYLCVSSLGTGGAEAFFGQGTRLTVV.

This clonotype has more than one count but fewer than ten. In nucleotides, the CDR3 is TGCAGTGCCGACGGGACAGGGAATGGCTACACCTTC. This codes for CSADGTGNGYTF. The chain recombines TRBV20-1 with TRBJ1-2, with TRBD1 matching 9 bases. The CDR3 length is 12 residues. Germline-derived CDR1 and CDR2 are DFQATT and SNEGSKA (reference sequence). V shed 6 bases, J shed 6 bases, and the junction held 5 bases outside the gene matches.

This clonotype appeared a few times. The chain joins TRBV27 to TRBJ2-5, with 11 positions matching TRBD1. Germline trimming cut 2 bases from V and 1 base from J; bases unmatched to any gene: 3. This CDR3 comprises 16 residues. Germline CDR1 reads MNHEY; CDR2 reads SMNVEV (reference sequence). The CDR3 region has the DNA TGTGCCAGCAGTTTAAAAGGGACAGGGGGCCAAGAGACCCAGTACTTC. Protein: CASSLKGTGGQETQYF.

The V gene is TRBV5-1, the J gene TRBJ1-2; D remains ambiguous. Trimming removed 5 bases from V and 7 bases from J, with 15 bases in between. Germline V gene sequence: CDR1 SGHRS, CDR2 YFSETQ. This CDR3 is built from 13 residues. The CDR3: CASSLPEGSGYTF. Here the CDR3 DNA reads TGCGCCAGCAGTTTGCCAGAAGGAAGTGGCTACACCTTC.

This chain uses TRBV3-1 with TRBJ1-5; D is ambiguous. This CDR3 comprises 14 residues. Trimming shortened V by 8 bases and J by 2 bases, and 13 bases separated the two germline ends. CDR1 LGHDT and CDR2 YNNKEL come from the germline V gene (reference sequence). CDR3 DNA sequence: TGTGCCAGCGGATCGGGATCCGGCAATCAGCCCCAGCATTTT. This codes for CASGSGSGNQPQHF. Filled out from reference TRBV3-1 and TRBJ1-5, the complete variable domain reads DTAVSQTPKYLVTQMGNDKSIKCEQNLGHDTMYWYKQDSKKFLKIMFSYNNKELIINETVPNRFSPKSPDKAHLNLHINSLELGDSAVYFCASGSGSGNQPQHFGDGTRLSIL.

This clonotype was detected many times. The chain carries TRBV20-1 and TRBJ2-4, with D tentatively TRBD2 (6 bases). The DNA end is a closer match to TRBJ2-7, so the J assignment may be wrong. Germline V gene sequence: CDR1 DFQATT, CDR2 SNEGSKA (reference sequence). The CDR3 loop spans 13 amino acids. The CDR3 is CSASLAGGNEQYF. The CDR3 bases are TGCAGTGCTAGTTTGGCAGGAGGGAACGAGCAGTACTTC.

V and J are TRBV7-2 and TRBJ2-3; the D is unclear. CDR3 length: 16 amino acids. Germline V gives CDR1 SGHTA, CDR2 FQGNSA. Deletions cut 3 bases from V and 0 bases from J, with 13 bases between. CDR3: CASSLFRTSSTDTQYF. DNA of the CDR3: TGTGCCAGCAGCTTGTTCCGGACCTCTAGCACAGATACGCAGTATTTT.

A word on this clonotype: Compared with germline, one end of the junction differs, possibly owing to a read error. V is TRBV30 and J is TRBJ1-4; 7 nucleotides align to TRBD1. Germline CDR1 is GTSNPN and CDR2 is SVGIG (reference sequence). This CDR3 has 14 residues. This CDR3 reads CAWSVLGQPEELFF. The CDR3 nucleotides read TGTGCCTGGAGTGTACTGGGACAGCCTGAAGAACTGTTTTTT.

This clonotype has a count of ten or more. The chain carries TRBV20-1 and TRBJ2-7; 7 nucleotides match TRBD2. The CDR3 totals 13 residues. Trimming cost V 3 bases and J 7 bases; bases outside gene matches: 9. Germline V gene lookup returns CDR1 DFQATT and CDR2 SNEGSKA (reference sequence). The CDR3 bases are TGCAGTGCTAGTCGGAGCGGAGCGGGGGAGCAGTACTTC. This translates into CSASRSGAGEQYF.

In this sample, this clonotype turned up a few times. The J gene is TRBJ2-1, the V gene TRBV6-2 or TRBV6-3; D is tentatively TRBD1 or TRBD2 (5 bases each). There are 15 residues in the CDR3. Between the trimmed V and J ends, which lost 6 bases and 6 bases, there was a span of 18 bases. Germline CDR1 is MNHEY and CDR2 is SVGEGT. As DNA, the CDR3 is TGTGCCAGCAGCTCCCTGGGGCAGAGGGGCAATGAGCAGTTCTTC. Translation gives CASSSLGQRGNEQFF.

The rearrangement joins TRBV10-3 to TRBJ1-3; D is possibly TRBD1 (6 bases). V lost 6 bases and J lost 0, with 15 bases in between. There are 16 residues in the CDR3. Germline V gene sequence: CDR1 ENHRY, CDR2 SYGVKD. CDR3 coding DNA: TGTGCCATCAGGGACCCGGACAGCTCCTCTGGAAACACCATATATTTT. Encoded protein: CAIRDPDSSSGNTIYF.

A note on this clonotype: Given a much more abundant clone one base away, this may be a read error. The gene calls are TRBV15 and TRBJ2-7; 10 nucleotides align to TRBD1. This CDR3 spans 14 amino acids. CDR1 and CDR2 from the germline V gene are LNHNV and YYDKDF (reference sequence). The V gene end was trimmed by 8 bases and the J gene end by 7 bases; junction bases not matched to a gene: 11. CDR3 bases: TGTGCCACCGGCAAGGACAGGGGGGCGAGGGAGCAGTACTTC. Translation: CATGKDRGAREQYF.

The chain uses TRBV11-2 and TRBJ1-1; TRBD1 is a possible D gene (6 bases). CDR1 is SGHAT and CDR2 is FQNNGV in the germline V gene. The CDR3 is 12 residues long. V lost 11 bases and J 6 bases, leaving 16 bases between the germline ends. Written as DNA, the CDR3 is TGTGCCGGGGCAAGGACAGAGGCTGAAGCTTTCTTT. Translated, it gives CAGARTEAEAFF.

V is TRBV24-1 and J is TRBJ2-1; TRBD1 is a possible D gene (6 bases). Germline values: CDR1 KGHDR, CDR2 SFDVKD. V dropped 3 bases and J dropped 1 base, with 27 bases sitting between them. The CDR3 spans 21 residues. In DNA, the CDR3 is TGTGCCACCAGTGATCCTTCGCACTGGGGGCCTAGGGGGACGTCCTACAATGAGCAGTTCTTC. Encoded protein: CATSDPSHWGPRGTSYNEQFF.

This chain joins TRBV5-1 and TRBJ2-7; D gene uncertain. Trimming removed 0 bases at V and 2 bases at J, with 12 bases between. CDR3 size: 15 residues. Germline loops: CDR1 SGHRS, CDR2 YFSETQ. CDR3 in amino acids: CASSLVSFRAYEQYF. CDR3 coding DNA: TGCGCCAGCAGCTTGGTCAGTTTCCGGGCCTACGAGCAGTACTTC.

This clonotype has only a few counts. This chain uses TRBV6-1 with TRBJ2-6; D not resolved. Germline-derived CDR1 and CDR2 are MNHNS and SASEGT. The V gene lost 1 base and the J gene lost 0 bases, with 10 bases spanning the gap. CDR3 length: 17 amino acids. CDR3 in amino acids: CASSEDGYYSGANVLTF. In DNA, the CDR3 is TGTGCCAGCAGTGAAGATGGCTACTACTCTGGGGCCAACGTCCTGACTTTC.

This clonotype was observed a handful of times. This chain joins TRBV29-1 and TRBJ2-4; D is possibly TRBD1 (6 bases). Matching the DNA end better, TRBJ2-7 makes the J call doubtful. CDR1 is SQVTM and CDR2 is ANQGSEA in the germline V gene. This CDR3 spans 11 amino acids. The CDR3 DNA reads TGCAGCGTTCGACAGGACTACGAGCAGTACTTC. Translating it yields CSVRQDYEQYF.

The CDR3 spells CASSQGGTPTEETQYF. The DNA for the CDR3 is TGTGCCAGCAGCCAGGGCGGGACTCCAACAGAAGAGACCCAGTACTTC. This chain uses TRBV4-2 with TRBJ2-5; possibly TRBD2 for D (6 bases). The CDR3 consists of 16 residues. Per the germline V gene, CDR1 is LGHNA and CDR2 is YNFKEQ. Deletions cut 3 bases from V and 3 bases from J, with 17 bases between.

The chain has TRBV3-1 and TRBJ1-1; 7 bases align to TRBD1. The CDR3 is 20 residues long. Per the germline V gene, CDR1 is LGHDT and CDR2 is YNNKEL (reference sequence). V shed 3 bases, J shed 3 bases, and the junction held 22 bases outside the gene matches. DNA for the CDR3: TGTGCCAGCAGCCAGGACCAAGGGAGCGGACAGGTCGGAGGAGACACTGAAGCTTTCTTT. Its translation: CASSQDQGSGQVGGDTEAFF. The whole variable domain, filled in from reference TRBV3-1 and TRBJ1-1, reads DTAVSQTPKYLVTQMGNDKSIKCEQNLGHDTMYWYKQDSKKFLKIMFSYNNKELIINETVPNRFSPKSPDKAHLNLHINSLELGDSAVYFCASSQDQGSGQVGGDTEAFFGQGTRLTVV.

The table lists this clonotype with many counts. The rearrangement uses TRBV6-6 and TRBJ1-1; 8 nucleotides agree with TRBD1. The ends lost 7 bases at V and 0 bases at J; junction bases unmatched: 1. This CDR3 is 13 amino acids long. Germline CDR1 and CDR2: MNHNY and SVGAGI (reference sequence). CDR3 in DNA: TGTGCCAGCACGGGACAGGTGAACACTGAAGCTTTCTTT. Its translation is CASTGQVNTEAFF.

The chain is built from TRBV9 and TRBJ2-3; 8 bases line up with TRBD2. This CDR3 has 16 amino acids. After removal of 2 bases from V and 0 bases from J, the junction contained 5 bases not matched to a gene. Looked up from germline, CDR1 is SGDLS and CDR2 is YYNGEE. This CDR3 is CASSVGGRRSTDTQYF. In DNA, the CDR3 is TGTGCCAGCAGCGTTGGCGGGAGGAGGAGCACAGATACGCAGTATTTT.

In its sample, this clonotype was seen a few times. V and J are TRBV7-2 and TRBJ2-1, with TRBD2 identical over 7 bases. The CDR3 extends over 15 amino acids. Losses at the gene ends were 5 bases for V and 4 bases for J; bases not matched to a gene: 8. Germline V gene lookup returns CDR1 SGHTA and CDR2 FQGNSA. The CDR3 loop is CASSGGSGIYNEQFF. CDR3 coding DNA: TGTGCCAGCAGCGGGGGAAGCGGGATTTACAATGAGCAGTTCTTC.

This clonotype was seen a few times. V usage is TRBV7-3 and J usage is TRBJ2-2, with D possibly being TRBD2 (6 bases). The germline V and J ends were trimmed by 10 bases and 4 bases, with 13 bases remaining between them. Germline V gives CDR1 SGHTA, CDR2 FQGTGA. The CDR3 is 13 residues long. Here the CDR3 reads CATSRDSTGELFF. The CDR3 coding sequence is TGTGCCACGTCCCGGGACTCCACCGGGGAGCTGTTTTTT. Looking up the rest from reference TRBV7-3 and TRBJ2-2 gives the full variable domain: GAGVSQTPSNKVTEKGKYVELRCDPISGHTALYWYRQSLGQGPEFLIYFQGTGAADDSGLPNDRFFAVRPEGSVSTLKIQRTERGDSAVYLCATSRDSTGELFFGEGSRLTVL.

The chain links TRBV9 to TRBJ2-3; D is perhaps TRBD2 (6 bases). The CDR3 is 15 residues long. V was shortened by 0 bases and J by 0 bases, with 8 bases between the two germline ends. CDR1 and CDR2 (germline): SGDLS, YYNGEE. The CDR3 nucleotides read TGTGCCAGCAGCGTAGGACTAGATAGCACAGATACGCAGTATTTT. It yields the protein CASSVGLDSTDTQYF. Together with reference TRBV9 and TRBJ2-3, the CDR3 gives the full variable domain: DSGVTQTPKHLITATGQRVTLRCSPRSGDLSVYWYQQSLDQGLQFLIQYYNGEERAKGNILERFSAQQFPDLHSELNLSSLELGDSALYFCASSVGLDSTDTQYFGPGTRLTVL.